This T cell receptor (beta chain) was sequenced for a study of cytomegalovirus exposure and HLA in healthy donors. The PCR contained 60 Vbeta and 13 Jbeta primers. Libraries were prepared by immunoSEQ multiplex PCR; TCRdb keeps only in-frame clonotypes and omits some of them. The sample holds roughly 200,000 clones, about 9% seen once. Trimming cost V 5 bases and J 3 bases, with 8 bases left between them. Germline CDR1 is DFQATT and CDR2 is SNEGSKA (reference sequence). The CDR3 length is 11 residues. The clonotype comes from a woman aged 25 to 39 in good health and CMV-seropositive. The chain has TRBV20-1 and TRBJ2-7; D unclear. The sample consisted of PBMCs. CDR3 sequence reads: CSAADNYEQYF. CDR3 coding DNA: TGCAGTGCTGCTGACAACTACGAGCAGTACTTC.